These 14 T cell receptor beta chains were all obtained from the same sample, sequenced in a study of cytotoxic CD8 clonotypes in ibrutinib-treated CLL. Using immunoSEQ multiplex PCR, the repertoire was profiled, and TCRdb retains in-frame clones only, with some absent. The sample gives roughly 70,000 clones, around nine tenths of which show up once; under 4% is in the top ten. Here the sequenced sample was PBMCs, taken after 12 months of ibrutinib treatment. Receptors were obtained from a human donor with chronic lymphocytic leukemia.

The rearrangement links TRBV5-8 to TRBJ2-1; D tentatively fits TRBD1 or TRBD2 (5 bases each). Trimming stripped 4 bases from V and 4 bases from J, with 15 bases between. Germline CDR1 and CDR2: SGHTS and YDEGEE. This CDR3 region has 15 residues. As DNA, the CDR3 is TGTGCCAGCAGCCCAATGGGGGTGTCGTACAATGAGCAGTTCTTC. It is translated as CASSPMGVSYNEQFF.

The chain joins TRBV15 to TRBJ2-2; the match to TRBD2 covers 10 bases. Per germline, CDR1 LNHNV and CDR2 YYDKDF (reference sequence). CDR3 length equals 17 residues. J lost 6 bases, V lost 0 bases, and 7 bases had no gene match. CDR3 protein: CATSRDGASGSSGELFF. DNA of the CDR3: TGTGCCACCAGCAGAGATGGGGCTAGCGGGAGCTCCGGGGAGCTGTTTTTT.

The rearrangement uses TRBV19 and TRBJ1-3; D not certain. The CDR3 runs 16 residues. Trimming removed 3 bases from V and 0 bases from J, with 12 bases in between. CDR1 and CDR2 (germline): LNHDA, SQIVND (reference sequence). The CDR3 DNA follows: TGTGCCAGTAGTATTTCCTCGGCTCACTCTGGAAACACCATATATTTT. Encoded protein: CASSISSAHSGNTIYF.

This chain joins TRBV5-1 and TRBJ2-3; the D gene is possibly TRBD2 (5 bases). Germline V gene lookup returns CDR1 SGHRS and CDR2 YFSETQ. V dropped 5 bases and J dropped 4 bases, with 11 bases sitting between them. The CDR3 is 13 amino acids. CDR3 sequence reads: CASRWESADTQYF. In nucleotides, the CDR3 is TGCGCCAGCAGGTGGGAGTCGGCAGATACGCAGTATTTT.

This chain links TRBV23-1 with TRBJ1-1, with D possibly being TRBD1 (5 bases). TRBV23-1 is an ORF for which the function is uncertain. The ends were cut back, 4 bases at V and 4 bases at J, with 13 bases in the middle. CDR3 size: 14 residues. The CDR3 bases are TGCGCCAGCAGTCCTTACAGGCCGCCCACTGAAGCTTTCTTT. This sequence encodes CASSPYRPPTEAFF.

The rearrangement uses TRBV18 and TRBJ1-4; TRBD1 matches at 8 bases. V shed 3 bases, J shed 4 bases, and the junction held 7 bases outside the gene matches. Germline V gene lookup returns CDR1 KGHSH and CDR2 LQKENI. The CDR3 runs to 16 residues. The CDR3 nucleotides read TGTGCCAGCTCACCGCGCGACAGGGGAAATAATGAAAAACTGTTTTTT. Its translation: CASSPRDRGNNEKLFF.

The DNA for the CDR3 is TGTGCCTGGAGTCGGAGTCAGAACACTGAAGCTTTCTTT. Protein product: CAWSRSQNTEAFF. The rearrangement uses TRBV30 and TRBJ1-1, with D unresolved. With 2 bases removed from V and 1 base from J, the gap between germline ends came to 8 bases. This CDR3 has 13 amino acids. The V gene's germline CDR1 is GTSNPN and CDR2 SVGIG (reference sequence).

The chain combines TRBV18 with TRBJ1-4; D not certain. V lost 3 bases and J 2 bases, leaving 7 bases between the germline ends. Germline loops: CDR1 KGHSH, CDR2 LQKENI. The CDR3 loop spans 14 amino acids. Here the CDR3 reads CASSPVGTNEKLFF. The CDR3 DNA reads TGTGCCAGCTCACCGGTGGGGACTAATGAAAAACTGTTTTTT.

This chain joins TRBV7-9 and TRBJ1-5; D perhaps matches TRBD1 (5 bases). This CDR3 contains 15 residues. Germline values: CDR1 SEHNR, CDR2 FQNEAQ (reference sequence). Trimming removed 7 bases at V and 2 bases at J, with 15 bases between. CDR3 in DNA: TGTGCCAGCACCCCGGTTGGGGGTGGCAATCAGCCCCAGCATTTT. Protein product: CASTPVGGGNQPQHF. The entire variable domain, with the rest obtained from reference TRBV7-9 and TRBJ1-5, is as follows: DTGVSQNPRHKITKRGQNVTFRCDPISEHNRLYWYRQTLGQGPEFLTYFQNEAQLEKSRLLSDRFSAERPKGSFSTLEIQRTEQGDSAMYLCASTPVGGGNQPQHFGDGTRLSIL.

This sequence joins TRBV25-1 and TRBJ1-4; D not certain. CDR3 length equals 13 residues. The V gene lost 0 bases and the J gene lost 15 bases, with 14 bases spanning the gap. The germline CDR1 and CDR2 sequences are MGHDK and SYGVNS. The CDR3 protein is CASSEYGRQILFF. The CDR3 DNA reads TGTGCCAGCAGTGAATATGGCCGCCAAATATTGTTTTTT.

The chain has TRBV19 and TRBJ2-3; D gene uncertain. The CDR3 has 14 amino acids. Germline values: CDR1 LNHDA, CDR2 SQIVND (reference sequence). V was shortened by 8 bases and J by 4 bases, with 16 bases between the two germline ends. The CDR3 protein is CASRSTGSADTQYF. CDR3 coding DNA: TGTGCCAGTCGGTCGACGGGCAGCGCAGATACGCAGTATTTT.

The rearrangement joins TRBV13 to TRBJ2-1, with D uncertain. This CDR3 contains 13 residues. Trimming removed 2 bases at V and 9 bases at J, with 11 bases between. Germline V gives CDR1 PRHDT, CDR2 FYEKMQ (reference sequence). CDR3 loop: CASSLIEMGEQFF. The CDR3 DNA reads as TGTGCCAGCAGCTTAATTGAAATGGGTGAGCAGTTCTTC.

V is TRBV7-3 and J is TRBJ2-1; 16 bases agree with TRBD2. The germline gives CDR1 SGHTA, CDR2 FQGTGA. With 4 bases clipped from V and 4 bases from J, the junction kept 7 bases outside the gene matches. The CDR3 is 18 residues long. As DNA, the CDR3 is TGTGCCAGCAGCTCCCCTGGGACTAGCGGGAGGGGTTACAATGAGCAGTTCTTC. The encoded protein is CASSSPGTSGRGYNEQFF.

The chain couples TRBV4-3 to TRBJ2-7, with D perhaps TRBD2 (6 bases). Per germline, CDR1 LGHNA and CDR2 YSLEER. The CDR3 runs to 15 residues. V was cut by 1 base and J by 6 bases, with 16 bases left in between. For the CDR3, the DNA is TGCGCCAGCAGCCAAGTGGGGGGTGCGGATTCCGAGCAGTACTTC. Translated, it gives CASSQVGGADSEQYF.